This passage covers 24 T cell receptor beta chains from one sample sequenced in a study of siplizumab effects on memory and regulatory T cells. Measured with immunoSEQ multiplex PCR; TCRdb has only the in-frame clones, and not every one. This repertoire shows some 56,000 clones, 95% to 98% found once; its top ten account for 1.1%. The sample taken for sequencing was naive CD8+ T cells sorted from blood. These receptors were obtained from a human donor in good health.

The CDR3, as DNA: TGTGCCAGCAGCTTTTTGGCCGGGGAGCTGTTTTTT. Its translation is CASSFLAGELFF. The chain combines TRBV7-8 with TRBJ2-2; D remains unclear. In germline, CDR1 is SGHVS, CDR2 FQNEAQ. This CDR3 contains 12 residues. V dropped 3 bases and J dropped 6 bases, with 5 bases sitting between them.

The J gene is TRBJ2-4, the V gene TRBV27, with D possibly TRBD2 on 5 matching bases. V lost 2 bases to trimming and J lost 2 bases, with 13 bases between them. Germline values: CDR1 MNHEY, CDR2 SMNVEV (reference sequence). The CDR3 length is 16 residues. CDR3 in amino acids: CASSLSGGSSKNIQYF. CDR3 bases: TGTGCCAGCAGTTTAAGTGGAGGCTCATCCAAAAACATTCAGTACTTC.

In DNA form, the CDR3 reads TGTGCCAGCAGTGATGCGGGGCGGGACGAGCAGTACTTC. It encodes CASSDAGRDEQYF. The genes are TRBV2 and TRBJ2-7, with D perhaps TRBD2 (6 bases). In germline, CDR1 is SNHLY, CDR2 FYNNEI. V lost 3 bases and J 5 bases, leaving 11 bases between the germline ends. This CDR3 spans 13 amino acids.

V is TRBV7-9 and J is TRBJ2-7, with TRBD2 identical over 10 bases. Trimming took 7 bases from V and 2 from J; bases not matched to a gene: 11. This CDR3 is built from 16 residues. CDR1 is SEHNR, CDR2 FQNEAQ, per germline (reference sequence). CDR3 DNA sequence: TGTGCCAGCACCCCGAATCTAGCGGGAGAGGCCTACGAGCAGTACTTC. It specifies CASTPNLAGEAYEQYF. Full variable domain (remainder filled in from reference TRBV7-9 and TRBJ2-7): DTGVSQNPRHKITKRGQNVTFRCDPISEHNRLYWYRQTLGQGPEFLTYFQNEAQLEKSRLLSDRFSAERPKGSFSTLEIQRTEQGDSAMYLCASTPNLAGEAYEQYFGPGTRLTVT.

The chain employs TRBV5-1 and TRBJ2-1; 16 nucleotides line up with TRBD2. Germline V gene sequence: CDR1 SGHRS, CDR2 YFSETQ. The CDR3 has 22 residues. With 3 bases clipped from V and 6 bases from J, the junction kept 21 bases outside the gene matches. This CDR3 reads CASSSPEPGTSGRAGSGNEQFF. The CDR3 coding sequence is TGCGCCAGCAGCTCCCCCGAGCCTGGGACTAGCGGGAGGGCCGGGTCGGGCAATGAGCAGTTCTTC.

V and J are TRBV6-1 and TRBJ2-7, with a possible D match to TRBD1 (5 bases). This CDR3 spans 14 amino acids. The germline gives CDR1 MNHNS, CDR2 SASEGT. The V and J ends lost 2 bases and 5 bases respectively, with 13 bases between them. The CDR3 loop is CASSEYRTRHEQYF. The CDR3 DNA reads as TGTGCCAGCAGTGAATACAGGACGAGACACGAGCAGTACTTC.

This clone appeared once. The rearrangement uses TRBV12-5 and TRBJ2-1; a weak D match, TRBD2 (6 bases). This CDR3 comprises 12 residues. The germline gives CDR1 LGHNT, CDR2 FRNRAP. In DNA form, the CDR3 reads TGTGCCGCTAGCGCTGCCTACAATGAGCAGTTCTTC. Translating gives CAASAAYNEQFF.

The gene calls are TRBV7-6 and TRBJ2-7; D is unresolved. V was trimmed by 2 bases and J by 4 bases, leaving 9 bases between them. The CDR3 contains 13 residues. The germline CDR1 and CDR2 sequences are SGHVS and FNYEAQ. CDR3 sequence: CASSLNREYEQYF. CDR3 in DNA: TGTGCCAGCAGCTTAAATAGAGAGTACGAGCAGTACTTC. Together with reference TRBV7-6 and TRBJ2-7, the CDR3 gives the full variable domain: GAGVSQSPRYKVTKRGQDVALRCDPISGHVSLYWYRQALGQGPEFLTYFNYEAQQDKSGLPNDRFSAERPEGSISTLTIQRTEQRDSAMYRCASSLNREYEQYFGPGTRLTVT.

J is TRBJ1-2 and V is TRBV27; D possibly corresponds to TRBD1 (5 bases). The CDR3 is made up of 16 amino acids. Germline-derived CDR1 and CDR2 are MNHEY and SMNVEV (reference sequence). The V end was cut by 0 bases, the J end by 8 bases, with 19 bases between. The CDR3 sequence is CASSLSGREFAMGYTF. Here the CDR3 DNA reads TGTGCCAGCAGTTTATCGGGCAGGGAGTTCGCCATGGGCTACACCTTC.

This clone is a singleton in its sample. V gene TRBV5-4 combines with J gene TRBJ2-7; TRBD2 agrees at 8 bases. Per the germline V gene, CDR1 is SGHNT and CDR2 is YYREEE (reference sequence). Trimming took 0 bases from V and 5 from J; bases not matched to a gene: 4. The CDR3 is 14 residues long. CDR3 nucleotide sequence: TGTGCCAGCAGCTTGGAGAGCGGGAGCCACGAGCAGTACTTC. Encoded protein: CASSLESGSHEQYF.

The V and J genes are TRBV28 and TRBJ2-5, with a tentative D call TRBD1 (6 bases). The CDR3 length is 15 residues. CDR1 and CDR2 (germline): MDHEN, SYDVKM. V was trimmed by 6 bases and J by 1 base, leaving 15 bases between them. CDR3 sequence (DNA): TGTGCCAGCAGGCAGGGGAAGGTGTCCCAAGAGACCCAGTACTTC. Its translation is CASRQGKVSQETQYF.

In its sample, this clone was seen once. As DNA, the CDR3 is TGTGCCAGCAGCTTGGGGACAGGCTCTACAGATACGCAGTATTTT. This translates into CASSLGTGSTDTQYF. The chain joins TRBV7-9 to TRBJ2-3; 8 nucleotides match TRBD1. This CDR3 has 15 residues. J was trimmed by 3 bases and V by 3 bases; bases with no gene match: 5. Per germline, CDR1 SEHNR and CDR2 FQNEAQ (reference sequence).

The chain uses TRBV30 and TRBJ2-1; the match to TRBD1 covers 7 bases. The CDR3 covers 15 residues. The trim removed 5 bases at V and 0 bases at J, leaving 7 bases unmatched. Germline lookup yields CDR1 GTSNPN and CDR2 SVGIG (reference sequence). The CDR3 region has the DNA TGTGCCTGGGGGCCTGGGACAGTCTCCTACAATGAGCAGTTCTTC. Amino acids: CAWGPGTVSYNEQFF.

The J gene is TRBJ2-7, the V gene TRBV11-3; D may match TRBD1 or TRBD2 (5 bases each). CDR1 SGHNT and CDR2 YENEEA come from the germline V gene. The CDR3 consists of 13 residues. The V end was cut by 3 bases, the J end by 2 bases, with 8 bases between. DNA for the CDR3: TGTGCCAGCAGCTTGGGACCCACCTACGAGCAGTACTTC. Translated: CASSLGPTYEQYF.

CDR3 bases: TGCAGCGTGGGGGGGTCTGCTAATGAAAAACTGTTTTTT. Residues: CSVGGSANEKLFF. V is TRBV29-1 and J is TRBJ1-4, with TRBD1 as a possible D gene (5 bases). The length of the CDR3 is 13 residues. V gave up 6 bases and J gave up 3 bases, with 11 bases separating them. The germline gives CDR1 SQVTM, CDR2 ANQGSEA.

V gene TRBV15 combines with J gene TRBJ2-1, with unresolved D. Germline V gene data show CDR1 as LNHNV and CDR2 as YYDKDF (reference sequence). The germline V and J ends were trimmed by 0 bases and 5 bases, with 8 bases remaining between them. This CDR3 has 14 residues. The CDR3 sequence: CATSRDLENNEQFF. CDR3 DNA sequence: TGTGCCACCAGCAGAGATTTAGAAAACAATGAGCAGTTCTTC.

The J gene is TRBJ2-5, the V gene TRBV5-4; 7 bases map to TRBD2. The junction had 20 bases not matched to a gene; V was cut back by 4 bases and J by 5 bases. The length of the CDR3 is 18 residues. Germline values: CDR1 SGHNT, CDR2 YYREEE (reference sequence). The CDR3 nucleotides read TGTGCCAGCAGCCCCTTCCATCTAGCGGAAAGATACCCGGAGACCCAGTACTTC. Its protein is CASSPFHLAERYPETQYF.

This chain joins TRBV27 and TRBJ1-2; D is ambiguous. The V end was cut by 3 bases, the J end by 5 bases, with 19 bases between. The CDR3 is 16 amino acids. Per the germline V gene, CDR1 is MNHEY and CDR2 is SMNVEV (reference sequence). The CDR3 DNA reads as TGTGCCAGCAGTTTCTTCCCCCCCCGGTTGGAGTATGGCTACACCTTC. Its translation: CASSFFPPRLEYGYTF.

This chain joins TRBV29-1 and TRBJ2-7; D might be TRBD1 (5 bases). CDR1 is SQVTM and CDR2 is ANQGSEA in the germline V gene. V was trimmed by 2 bases and J by 6 bases, leaving 11 bases between them. This CDR3 has 12 residues. The chain's CDR3 is CSVERGTSEQYF. CDR3 nucleotide sequence: TGCAGCGTTGAAAGGGGAACAAGCGAGCAGTACTTC.

About this clone itself: The sample contains more than one DNA sequence encoding this CDR3. This chain connects TRBV19 to TRBJ2-1; D not resolved. Germline-derived CDR1 and CDR2 are LNHDA and SQIVND (reference sequence). The V end was cut by 8 bases, the J end by 2 bases, with 10 bases between. The CDR3 is 13 residues long. Here the CDR3 reads CASSASAYNEQFF. As DNA, the CDR3 is TGTGCCAGTTCTGCCTCCGCCTACAATGAGCAGTTCTTC.

V usage is TRBV5-1 and J usage is TRBJ2-7; the D is unclear. Germline V gives CDR1 SGHRS, CDR2 YFSETQ. Deletions cut 1 base from V and 0 bases from J, with 17 bases between. The CDR3 has 17 amino acids. The CDR3: CASSLKTTVFSSYEQYF. CDR3 DNA sequence: TGCGCCAGCAGCTTGAAAACGACCGTCTTCAGCTCCTACGAGCAGTACTTC.

This chain connects TRBV7-8 to TRBJ2-5; D is ambiguous. This CDR3 is 13 amino acids long. V lost 6 bases to trimming and J lost 5 bases, with 13 bases between them. Germline-derived CDR1 and CDR2 are SGHVS and FQNEAQ. The CDR3, as DNA: TGTGCCAGCAGATTCACCGGGTTGGAGACCCAGTACTTC. Encoded protein: CASRFTGLETQYF.

This chain uses TRBV29-1 with TRBJ2-2; D is unresolved. V shed 8 bases and J shed 6 bases, with 10 bases lying between them. The CDR3 extends over 11 amino acids. In germline, CDR1 is SQVTM, CDR2 ANQGSEA. In DNA, the CDR3 is TGCAGCACCCTTTTGGCCGGGGAGCTGTTTTTT. This codes for CSTLLAGELFF.

J is TRBJ2-7 and V is TRBV21-1; no check of the table's D call, TRBD2, against the DNA was made. TRBV21-1 is annotated as a pseudogene. The CDR3 extends over 16 amino acids. CDR3 DNA: TGTGCCAGCAGCAAGGGCGGGAGAAAGGGCTCCTACGAGCAGTACTTC. Protein: CASSKGGRKGSYEQYF.